The 32 T cell receptor beta chains below were found in one sample sequenced in a study of cytomegalovirus exposure and HLA in healthy donors (dated by TCRdb to 2016 to 2017). Libraries came from the immunoSEQ multiplex PCR assay. For the multiplex PCR, a mixture combining 60 forward primers for TCR Vbeta segments and 13 reverse primers for TCR Jbeta segments was used. The table was pulled from immuneACCESS by TCRdb, which kept in-frame rearrangements only. Such tables lose some clones; where checked, under half of the loss comes from unresolved V genes, and the rest has no known cause. The sample table shows approximately 160,000 clones, and about 80% are seen once. Jointly, the top ten make up 1% of the sample. Specimen: PBMCs. The receptors come from a woman aged 45-65 years in good health and CMV-seropositive.

The J gene is TRBJ2-6, the V gene TRBV4-3; 9 bases map to TRBD1. The CDR3 consists of 18 residues. Trimming at V came to 0 bases and at J to 0 bases, leaving 3 bases not matched to a gene. The germline CDR1 and CDR2 sequences are LGHNA and YSLEER. The CDR3 sequence: CASSQEGTGLSGANVLTF. The CDR3 DNA sequence: TGCGCCAGCAGCCAAGAAGGGACAGGGCTCTCTGGGGCCAACGTCCTGACTTTC.

The rearrangement joins TRBV6-6 to TRBJ1-1; 8 bases match TRBD1. Per the germline V gene, CDR1 is MNHNY and CDR2 is SVGAGI (reference sequence). The CDR3 totals 16 residues. The J segment lost 10 bases and the V segment lost 0 bases, leaving 13 bases of the junction unmatched. The CDR3 sequence is CASSYSTQGAAMRAFF. The CDR3 DNA sequence: TGTGCCAGCAGTTACTCAACCCAGGGGGCGGCTATGAGAGCTTTCTTT.

This clone was picked up one time. This chain connects TRBV11-3 to TRBJ1-1; 7 nucleotides match TRBD1. Germline CDR1 and CDR2: SGHNT and YENEEA. V lost 6 bases to trimming and J lost 4 bases; unmatched junction nucleotides: 8. The CDR3 has 14 residues. CDR3 DNA sequence: TGTGCCAGCAGTCCACAGACAGGGAGCACTGAAGCTTTCTTT. Translating it yields CASSPQTGSTEAFF.

The chain couples TRBV7-2 to TRBJ2-5; 14 positions agree with TRBD2. CDR3 length: 17 residues. V was clipped by 1 base and J by 7 bases; unmatched bases: 8. The germline CDR1 and CDR2 sequences are SGHTA and FQGNSA. DNA of the CDR3: TGTGCCAGCAGCTTAGTTGGGGGGACTAGCGGGGGTGGGACCCAGTACTTC. Its translation: CASSLVGGTSGGGTQYF.

The chain has TRBV7-6 and TRBJ2-7, with 9 bases that match TRBD2. V dropped 5 bases and J dropped 1; count of bases not matched to a gene: 3. The CDR3 length is 14 residues. Per germline, CDR1 SGHVS and CDR2 FNYEAQ. CDR3 region: CASSHSGGSYEQYF. CDR3 sequence (DNA): TGTGCCAGCAGCCATAGCGGGGGTTCCTACGAGCAGTACTTC.

This clone has only a few counts. The chain employs TRBV2 and TRBJ1-5, with D possibly matching TRBD1 (5 bases). V was trimmed by 2 bases and J by 9 bases, leaving 14 bases between them. The CDR3 runs to 14 residues. Germline-derived CDR1 and CDR2 are SNHLY and FYNNEI. CDR3 nucleotide sequence: TGTGCCAGCAGTGAACGAACACCCGGGGGGCCCCAGCATTTT. Translation: CASSERTPGGPQHF.

This clone turned up a few times. This sequence joins TRBV18 and TRBJ2-2, with TRBD1 matching over 7 bases. Germline V gene sequence: CDR1 KGHSH, CDR2 LQKENI. V was clipped by 6 bases and J by 1 base; unmatched bases: 8. The CDR3 extends over 16 amino acids. In DNA form, the CDR3 reads TGTGCCAGCTCCCCCTCCGGACAGGTGAACACCGGGGAGCTGTTTTTT. It specifies CASSPSGQVNTGELFF.

Notes on this clone: The same CDR3 also results from other DNA sequences found in this sample. The chain uses TRBV5-4 and TRBJ2-3; 8 bases agree with TRBD2. Germline CDR1 and CDR2: SGHNT and YYREEE (reference sequence). The CDR3 contains 14 residues. The V and J ends lost 2 bases and 6 bases, in that order; junction bases with no gene match: 5. The CDR3 protein is CASSLAGAGDTQYF. The CDR3 DNA follows: TGTGCCAGCAGCTTAGCGGGAGCCGGGGATACGCAGTATTTT.

The chain uses TRBV20-1 and TRBJ2-3; D is uncertain. The CDR3 extends over 11 amino acids. Looked up from germline, CDR1 is DFQATT and CDR2 is SNEGSKA (reference sequence). The V gene lost 6 bases and the J gene lost 4 bases, with 8 bases spanning the gap. The CDR3 region is CSAPWPDTQYF. The CDR3 DNA reads as TGCAGTGCACCGTGGCCAGATACGCAGTATTTT.

V and J are TRBV7-9 and TRBJ2-1; D might be TRBD1 (5 bases). Germline lookup yields CDR1 SEHNR and CDR2 FQNEAQ (reference sequence). The CDR3 consists of 13 residues. V was shortened by 3 bases and J by 9 bases, with 12 bases between the two germline ends. Here the CDR3 DNA reads TGTGCCAGCAGCTTTTTTCAGGGTGGTGAGCAGTTCTTC. It is translated as CASSFFQGGEQFF. Combining the CDR3 with reference TRBV7-9 and TRBJ2-1 gives the whole variable domain DTGVSQNPRHKITKRGQNVTFRCDPISEHNRLYWYRQTLGQGPEFLTYFQNEAQLEKSRLLSDRFSAERPKGSFSTLEIQRTEQGDSAMYLCASSFFQGGEQFFGPGTRLTVL.

This chain uses TRBV6-5 with TRBJ2-7; D remains unclear. V gave up 6 bases and J gave up 5 bases, with 17 bases separating them. Germline V gene data show CDR1 as MNHEY and CDR2 as SVGAGI. The CDR3 length is 14 residues. CDR3 in amino acids: CASRPRRLDHEQYF. The CDR3 region has the DNA TGTGCCAGCAGACCCAGGCGCCTGGATCACGAGCAGTACTTC.

The gene calls are TRBV18 and TRBJ1-5; D might be TRBD1 (6 bases). Germline values: CDR1 KGHSH, CDR2 LQKENI. V dropped 2 bases and J dropped 9 bases, with 17 bases sitting between them. The CDR3 loop spans 15 amino acids. CDR3 region: CASSPKQGSSTPQHF. The CDR3 DNA reads as TGTGCCAGCTCACCAAAACAGGGTTCCTCGACGCCCCAGCATTTT.

V is TRBV5-4 and J is TRBJ2-3; 11 positions match TRBD2. After removal of 4 bases from V and 3 bases from J, the junction contained 10 bases not matched to a gene. The CDR3 has 17 amino acids. Germline V CDR1 and CDR2: SGHNT, YYREEE (reference sequence). This CDR3 reads CASSPYSGGAKTDTQYF. The CDR3 DNA is TGTGCCAGCAGCCCCTATAGCGGGGGGGCCAAGACAGATACGCAGTATTTT.

This clone was seen only once. One end of the junction does not line up with germline, which may come from a read error. The chain links TRBV7-7 to TRBJ2-1; 12 bases are shared with TRBD1. CDR3 length equals 18 residues. Germline V gene lookup returns CDR1 SSHAT and CDR2 FNYEAQ (reference sequence). The CDR3 DNA is TGTGCTAGCAGCTTTGGGACAGGGGGCAGGAGCTCCTACAATGAGCAGTTCTTC. Protein product: CASSFGTGGRSSYNEQFF. The full variable domain, with the rest looked up from reference TRBV7-7 and TRBJ2-1, is GAGVSQSPRYKVTKRGQDVTLRCDPISSHATLYWYQQALGQGPEFLTYFNYEAQPDKSGLPSDRFSAERPEGSISTLTIQRTEQRDSAMYRCASSFGTGGRSSYNEQFFGPGTRLTVL.

The CDR3 is CASSSLGTANNEQFF. Here the CDR3 DNA reads TGTGCCAGCAGTTCCCTCGGGACAGCTAACAATGAGCAGTTCTTC. The chain has TRBV27 and TRBJ2-1; 7 bases map to TRBD1. CDR1 is MNHEY and CDR2 is SMNVEV in the germline V gene (reference sequence). With V trimmed by 4 bases and J by 5 bases, 8 bases remained unmatched. The length of the CDR3 is 15 residues.

This chain joins TRBV23-1 and TRBJ1-4; D is undetermined. TRBV23-1 is assigned to the ORF class and has an uncertain function. Trimming took off 2 bases at V and 14 bases at J, with 15 bases between the two ends. The CDR3 loop spans 13 amino acids. The DNA of the CDR3 is TGCGCCAGCAGTCAACACGACCGAGGGAAGCTGTTTTTT. Amino acid sequence: CASSQHDRGKLFF.

The CDR3 DNA follows: TGTGCCAGCAGCTTGGAGGCACAGTCCTACAATGAGCAGTTCTTC. Protein product: CASSLEAQSYNEQFF. V and J are TRBV5-4 and TRBJ2-1; D gene unclear. The V end was cut by 0 bases, the J end by 1 base, with 8 bases between. CDR3 length: 15 residues. Per germline, CDR1 SGHNT and CDR2 YYREEE (reference sequence). Filled out from reference TRBV5-4 and TRBJ2-1, the complete variable domain reads ETGVTQSPTHLIKTRGQQVTLRCSSQSGHNTVSWYQQALGQGPQFIFQYYREEENGRGNFPPRFSGLQFPNYSSELNVNALELDDSALYLCASSLEAQSYNEQFFGPGTRLTVL.

About this clone: The junction does not match germline at one end; this may be a read error. The chain recombines TRBV11-3 with TRBJ1-1; D is unresolved. The germline gives CDR1 SGHNT, CDR2 YENEEA. This CDR3 comprises 14 residues. This CDR3 is CASSPRGGGTETFF. In DNA, the CDR3 is TGTGCCAGCAGCCCCCGTGGAGGCGGCACTGAAACTTTCTTT.

The chain joins TRBV7-9 to TRBJ1-1; a possible D gene is TRBD1 (5 bases). Germline-derived CDR1 and CDR2 are SEHNR and FQNEAQ (reference sequence). CDR3 length: 15 amino acids. Trimming took 1 base from V and 7 from J, leaving 16 bases between them. CDR3 region: CASSLVQVPGGEAFF. CDR3 DNA: TGTGCCAGCAGCTTAGTCCAGGTACCGGGGGGTGAAGCTTTCTTT.

The V and J genes are TRBV7-9 and TRBJ2-3; D perhaps matches TRBD2 (6 bases). The V gene's germline CDR1 is SEHNR and CDR2 FQNEAQ (reference sequence). This CDR3 spans 15 amino acids. The CDR3 region is CATRGSDGGRDTQYF. The CDR3 DNA reads as TGTGCGACGCGTGGGTCGGACGGGGGACGTGATACGCAGTATTTT.

J is TRBJ2-5 and V is TRBV5-1; 9 bases align to TRBD1. This CDR3 is 15 amino acids long. V lost 6 bases and J lost 11; bases outside the gene matches: 17. In germline, CDR1 is SGHRS, CDR2 YFSETQ. The CDR3 coding sequence is TGCGCCAGCACACCTCGGACAGGGGCGACAGGGGAGCAGTACTTC. It is translated as CASTPRTGATGEQYF. The full variable domain, rest sourced from reference TRBV5-1 and TRBJ2-5, is KAGVTQTPRYLIKTRGQQVTLSCSPISGHRSVSWYQQTPGQGLQFLFEYFSETQRNKGNFPGRFSGRQFSNSRSEMNVSTLELGDSALYLCASTPRTGATGEQYFGPGTRLLVL.

The rearrangement links TRBV6-1 to TRBJ1-2; 7 bases map to TRBD1. Germline CDR1 reads MNHNS; CDR2 reads SASEGT. The CDR3 has 11 amino acids. J was trimmed by 10 bases and V by 7 bases; bases with no gene match: 6. CDR3 sequence: CASTAGGLYTF. The DNA of the CDR3 is TGTGCCAGCACGGCAGGGGGGCTCTACACCTTC.

In the case of this clone: One end of the junction varies from germline; a read error may be responsible. Here the CDR3 reads CSSSLVRQGHREQFF. The CDR3, as DNA: TGTTCCAGCAGCTTAGTGCGTCAGGGACACCGTGAGCAGTTCTTC. The chain recombines TRBV7-9 with TRBJ2-1; tentatively, D is TRBD1 (6 bases). CDR1 is SEHNR, CDR2 FQNEAQ, per germline (reference sequence). The CDR3 has 15 amino acids.

The table lists this clone with a few counts. The chain recombines TRBV18 with TRBJ1-2; TRBD1 matches 8 bases. With 1 base clipped from V and 6 bases from J, the junction kept 13 bases outside the gene matches. Germline CDR1 and CDR2: KGHSH and LQKENI. This CDR3 is built from 17 residues. The CDR3 nucleotides read TGTGCCAGCTCACCACGTCCGGTGGCAGGGGGCGGGGATGGCTACACCTTC. It yields the protein CASSPRPVAGGGDGYTF. The whole variable domain, remainder taken from reference TRBV18 and TRBJ1-2, is NAGVMQNPRHLVRRRGQEARLRCSPMKGHSHVYWYRQLPEEGLKFMVYLQKENIIDESGMPKERFSAEFPKEGPSILRIQQVVRGDSAAYFCASSPRPVAGGGDGYTFGSGTRLTVV.

The genes are TRBV7-3 and TRBJ2-2; D perhaps matches TRBD2 (6 bases). The CDR3 is 14 residues long. Germline V CDR1 and CDR2: SGHTA, FQGTGA. Trimming cost V 2 bases and J 7 bases, with 11 bases left between them. The DNA of the CDR3 is TGTGCCAGCAGCTTAGGAGGGGAGCGCGGGGAGCTGTTTTTT. Translated: CASSLGGERGELFF.

The J gene is TRBJ1-1, the V gene TRBV28, with a possible D match to TRBD1 (5 bases). The CDR3 covers 14 residues. The germline V gene encodes CDR1 MDHEN and CDR2 SYDVKM. V lost 2 bases to trimming and J lost 6 bases, with 13 bases between them. The CDR3 DNA reads TGTGCCAGCAGTTTAATTCTGGGGGGTTCTGAAGCTTTCTTT. As protein: CASSLILGGSEAFF.

This clone was seen a handful of times. This sequence joins TRBV14 and TRBJ1-2, with no clear D. The germline CDR1 and CDR2 sequences are SGHDN and FVKESK. The CDR3 is 15 residues long. Trimming removed 3 bases at V and 5 bases at J, with 16 bases between. The CDR3 coding sequence is TGTGCCAGCAGCCATAGAACAGTATCCAGATATGGCTACACCTTC. Amino acids: CASSHRTVSRYGYTF.

This clone was found a few times. The chain uses TRBV7-9 and TRBJ2-3; weak D call: TRBD2 (6 bases). CDR3 size: 16 residues. The V end lost 4 bases, the J end lost 3 bases, and 17 bases lay between the germline ends. Germline values: CDR1 SEHNR, CDR2 FQNEAQ (reference sequence). CDR3 nucleotides: TGTGCCAGCAGCTCCCGGACTATTTCCGTAACAGATACGCAGTATTTT. Translating it yields CASSSRTISVTDTQYF. The full variable domain, completed using reference TRBV7-9 and TRBJ2-3, is DTGVSQNPRHKITKRGQNVTFRCDPISEHNRLYWYRQTLGQGPEFLTYFQNEAQLEKSRLLSDRFSAERPKGSFSTLEIQRTEQGDSAMYLCASSSRTISVTDTQYFGPGTRLTVL.

The rearrangement joins TRBV25-1 to TRBJ2-1, with TRBD1 matching over 8 bases. The CDR3 extends over 14 amino acids. After removal of 6 bases from V and 7 bases from J, the junction contained 8 bases not matched to a gene. The germline V gene has CDR1 MGHDK and CDR2 SYGVNS. CDR3 DNA sequence: TGTGCCAGCAGAAGACAGGGGTCACGTAATGAGCAGTTCTTC. As protein: CASRRQGSRNEQFF.

CDR3 protein: CASSSRAVSYNEQFF. In DNA, the CDR3 is TGTGCCAGCAGCTCCAGGGCCGTATCCTACAATGAGCAGTTCTTC. V gene TRBV7-2 combines with J gene TRBJ2-1, with a possible D match to TRBD1 (5 bases). Germline values: CDR1 SGHTA, CDR2 FQGNSA. The CDR3 loop spans 15 amino acids. Trimming pared 4 bases from V and 1 base from J, leaving 11 bases between.

V is TRBV25-1 and J is TRBJ1-2; the match to TRBD1 covers 8 bases. Trimming cost V 6 bases and J 4 bases; bases outside gene matches: 1. The CDR3 length is 12 residues. CDR1 and CDR2 (germline): MGHDK, SYGVNS. CDR3 nucleotides: TGTGCCAGCAGCGACAGGGGCTATGGCTACACCTTC. Encoded protein: CASSDRGYGYTF.

The chain joins TRBV11-2 to TRBJ1-6, with TRBD1 identical over 10 bases. The V gene's germline CDR1 is SGHAT and CDR2 FQNNGV. With 5 bases clipped from V and 7 bases from J, the junction kept 5 bases outside the gene matches. This CDR3 is 15 amino acids long. The CDR3 nucleotides read TGTGCCAGCAGCCCGTGGGACAGGGGAAATTCACCCCTCCACTTT. Its protein product is CASSPWDRGNSPLHF.